This T cell receptor beta chain was recovered during a study of T cell changes during pregnancy in multiple sclerosis. Per germline, CDR1 LNHNV and CDR2 YYDKDF (reference sequence). J gave up 3 bases and V 8 bases, and 1 base lay outside the gene matches. CDR3 length equals 12 residues. Assay used: immunoSEQ multiplex PCR; TCRdb lists only in-frame clones, some missing. The sample consists of some 120,000 clones, about 95% of them appearing once. Material: peripheral blood, obtained after pregnancy. The clonotype comes from a female donor with multiple sclerosis, enrolled in a pregnancy study. The gene calls are TRBV15 and TRBJ2-1; TRBD2 agrees at 7 bases. CDR3 sequence reads: CATAGDYNEQFF. CDR3 nucleotides: TGTGCCACCGCGGGGGACTACAATGAGCAGTTCTTC. The whole variable domain, remainder taken from reference TRBV15 and TRBJ2-1, is DAMVIQNPRYQVTQFGKPVTLSCSQTLNHNVMYWYQQKSSQAPKLLFHYYDKDFNNEADTPDNFQSRRPNTSFCFLDIRSPGLGDTAMYLCATAGDYNEQFFGPGTRLTVL.